These T cell receptor beta chains were read from a single sample in a study of blood T cell repertoires in COVID-19. Clones were read by immunoSEQ multiplex PCR, and TCRdb kept only the in-frame ones, dropping some. Of approximately 40,000 clones in the sample, 88% are singletons; the top ten hold 2% to 2.5%. The sample comprised peripheral blood. These receptor sequences come from a human donor in a cohort sampled during active COVID-19. The conserved cysteine and the conserved F or W are not part of the CDR3 here. Clone size is not always given. Where it is, it says once, few, many or a class for expanded clones.

clone_size v_call cdr3_length cdr3_aa
- TRBV4-2 14 ASSQISGGISYEQY
- TRBV5-1 12 ASSARTGWETQY
- TRBV4-1 13 ASSLTSGTRETQY
- TRBV7-9 11 ASSLDSVTEAF
- TRBV7-2 13 ASSPLRTGQSPLH
- TRBV7-7 11 ASSFTRNTEAF
- TRBV7-9 14 ASSLFTGSSYNEQF
- TRBV27 18 ASSARLAGAKNSGANVLT
once TRBV5-1 13 ASSLEAGEAGELF
- TRBV19 11 ASSIDRFYGYT
- TRBV6-5 12 ASRDRLWNQPQH
- TRBV7-2 12 ASSSRLAEETQY
once TRBV6-5 11 ASRDRGTYEQY
medium-sized TRBV5-1 12 ASRTEQANSPLH
- TRBV3-1/TRBV3-2 14 ASSPFSGSSTDTQY
- TRBV5-1 12 ASSGGGATDTQY